These T cell receptor beta chains were read from a single sample in a study of OX40 agonist ivuxolimab in advanced cancers. Generated by immunoSEQ multiplex PCR, the TCRdb table keeps only in-frame clones and is missing some. The sample contains some 50,000 clones, about 87% of which appear only once. The source was CD4+ or CD8+ T cells sorted from blood, collected in a trial of the OX40 agonist ivuxolimab. These receptor sequences come from an adult with an advanced solid tumor such as melanoma, head and neck, liver or kidney cancer. Each CDR3 is given with its conserved first and last residue. A D gene is named only where the DNA matches it firmly. Not all rows give a size; the values are once, few, many and, for expanded clones, a class.

v_gene,j_gene,d_gene,abundance,CDR3nt,CDR3aa
TRBV5-1,TRBJ2-5,.,.,TGCGCCAGCAGCTTGGGCAGGGGAGAGACCCAGTACTTC,CASSLGRGETQYF
TRBV6-5,TRBJ2-7,.,.,TGTGCCAGCAGTTTAGAGCCTGAGTTCGAGCAGTACTTC,CASSLEPEFEQYF
TRBV5-5,TRBJ2-3,.,.,TGTGCCAGCAGCTTAAATTTTATCGGGGGAGATACGCAGTATTTT,CASSLNFIGGDTQYF
TRBV6-5,TRBJ2-1,.,.,TGTGCCAGCAGTTACTTATCAAGAGCGGACTACAATGAGCAGTTCTTC,CASSYLSRADYNEQFF
TRBV9,TRBJ2-7,TRBD1,.,TGTGCCAGCAGCCCAGGAGCCCGGGACAGGGTATACGAGCAGTACTTC,CASSPGARDRVYEQYF
TRBV7-9,TRBJ2-1,.,.,TGTGCCAGCAGCTTACCCGGGACCACATACAATGAGCAGTTCTTC,CASSLPGTTYNEQFF
TRBV6-5,TRBJ1-5,.,.,TGTGCCAGCAGCCGCTCTGGCGTCCGCAATCAGCCCCAGCATTTT,CASSRSGVRNQPQHF
TRBV7-3,TRBJ1-2,.,.,TGTGCCAGCAGCTTAAGTGGTTCTCTCGGCTACACCTTC,CASSLSGSLGYTF
TRBV28,TRBJ1-5,.,.,TGTGCCAGCGGTACAGGTACTTATCAGCCCCAGCATTTT,CASGTGTYQPQHF
TRBV5-6,TRBJ1-1,.,few,TGTGCCAGCAGCCTCCAGACCCGGGGGGAAGCTTTCTTT,CASSLQTRGEAFF
TRBV9,TRBJ2-3,.,.,TGTGCCAGCAGTATGGGCCGAGGACAGCAGATAGATATGCAGTATTTT,CASSMGRGQQIDMQYF
TRBV7-2,TRBJ2-5,TRBD1,.,TGTGCCAGCAGCCCAGACAGGGGAGAGACCCAGTACTTC,CASSPDRGETQYF
TRBV5-6,TRBJ2-5,.,.,TGTGCCAGCAGCTTCCCGGGCGGAGCCGAGTACCAAGAGACCCAGTACTTC,CASSFPGGAEYQETQYF
TRBV28,TRBJ1-2,.,.,TGTGCCAGCAGTTCTCCGGGGCCCGATGGCTACACCTTC,CASSSPGPDGYTF
TRBV28,TRBJ2-7,TRBD2,.,TGTGCCAGCATGGGGGGGTACGAGCAGTACTTC,CASMGGYEQYF
TRBV20-1,TRBJ2-7,.,.,TGCAGTGCTAGCAGCGCCCGCGAGCAGTACTTC,CSASSAREQYF
TRBV6-5,TRBJ1-1,.,.,TGTGCCAGCAGTACAGGGCGGCGGACTGAAGCTTTCTTT,CASSTGRRTEAFF
TRBV11-2,TRBJ1-2,TRBD1,.,TGTGCCAGCAGCTTAAGTCAGGGGGCCGGCTATGGCTACACCTTC,CASSLSQGAGYGYTF
TRBV20-1,TRBJ2-7,.,.,TGCAGTGCTAGCGGGAGCTACGAGCAGTACTTC,CSASGSYEQYF
TRBV27,TRBJ2-3,TRBD2,.,TGTGCCAGCAGTTCCTGGGACTACCTAACCACAGATACGCAGTATTTT,CASSSWDYLTTDTQYF
TRBV16,TRBJ1-4,.,.,TGTGCCAGCAGCAGGGAGCTCAATGAAAAACTGTTTTTT,CASSRELNEKLFF
TRBV7-9,TRBJ1-1,.,few,TGTGCCAGCAGCACAGGGAGAGACACTGAAGCTTTCTTT,CASSTGRDTEAFF